The 30 T cell receptor beta chains below all came from one sample that was sequenced in a study of blood T cell repertoires in COVID-19. Assay: immunoSEQ multiplex PCR; the TCRdb copy retains only in-frame clones and omits some. Of 180,000 or so clones in the sample, approximately 80% were seen once. The specimen was peripheral blood. These receptor sequences come from a woman in her thirties or forties with COVID-19, enrolled during active disease.

The rearrangement uses TRBV4-1 and TRBJ2-1; 9 positions agree with TRBD1. J gave up 6 bases and V 7 bases, and 7 bases lay outside the gene matches. Germline CDR1 and CDR2: MGHRA and YSYEKL. There are 14 residues in the CDR3. CDR3 residues: CASTSGTGSNEQFF. Here the CDR3 DNA reads TGCGCCAGCACCTCCGGGACAGGGAGCAATGAGCAGTTCTTC.

This chain connects TRBV24-1 to TRBJ2-4; unclear D gene. CDR1 KGHDR and CDR2 SFDVKD come from the germline V gene. Trimming left V 2 bases short and J 0 bases short, with 13 bases between. The CDR3 length is 17 residues. The CDR3 DNA follows: TGTGCCACCAGTGATTCTAGAAGTACGAGAGCCAAAAACATTCAGTACTTC. Translation: CATSDSRSTRAKNIQYF.

The genes are TRBV19 and TRBJ2-3; 11 nucleotides match TRBD2. This CDR3 has 13 residues. CDR1 and CDR2 from the germline V gene are LNHDA and SQIVND (reference sequence). The V gene end was trimmed by 10 bases and the J gene end by 8 bases; junction bases not matched to a gene: 8. The CDR3 loop is CATLGLAGFTQYF. The CDR3 nucleotides are TGTGCCACCCTCGGACTAGCGGGTTTTACGCAGTATTTT.

The gene calls are TRBV28 and TRBJ2-7; maybe TRBD1 (6 bases). Germline CDR1 is MDHEN and CDR2 is SYDVKM. The V end was cut by 5 bases, the J end by 0 bases, with 14 bases between. The CDR3 extends over 15 amino acids. The CDR3 is CASSGDRRSSYEQYF. CDR3 DNA sequence: TGTGCCAGCAGTGGAGACAGGCGAAGCTCCTACGAGCAGTACTTC.

The genes are TRBV10-1 and TRBJ2-1; the match to TRBD2 covers 7 bases. With 6 bases clipped from V and 10 bases from J, the junction kept 9 bases outside the gene matches. Germline V CDR1 and CDR2: WNHNN, SYGVQD (reference sequence). There are 13 residues in the CDR3. CDR3 nucleotide sequence: TGCGCCAGCAGCTCCGGGACTACCAAGGAGCAGTTCTTC. This encodes CASSSGTTKEQFF.

This rearrangement joins TRBV3-1 (or the pseudogene TRBV3-2) to TRBJ1-5, with D uncertain. CDR1 and CDR2 (germline): LGHDT, YNNKEL (reference sequence). CDR3 length: 16 residues. V shed 5 bases and J shed 0 bases, with 14 bases lying between them. CDR3 DNA: TGTGCCAGCAGCGCCAGGCGGGGTAATAGCAATCAGCCCCAGCATTTT. It yields the protein CASSARRGNSNQPQHF.

The chain has TRBV6-6 and TRBJ1-5; 7 positions agree with TRBD1. Germline CDR1 reads MNHNY; CDR2 reads SVGAGI (reference sequence). Trimming cost V 7 bases and J 3 bases; bases outside gene matches: 6. This CDR3 has 14 residues. As DNA, the CDR3 is TGTGCCAGCACCCGACAGGGATCCAATCAGCCCCAGCATTTT. This gives the protein CASTRQGSNQPQHF.

The chain joins TRBV5-1 to TRBJ2-1; D is possibly TRBD2 (5 bases). The V gene's germline CDR1 is SGHRS and CDR2 YFSETQ. The CDR3 length is 14 residues. V lost 0 bases, J lost 7 bases, and 11 bases lay in between. Here the CDR3 reads CASSLGPTGNEQFF. CDR3 nucleotide sequence: TGCGCCAGCAGCTTGGGTCCGACGGGAAATGAGCAGTTCTTC.

V is TRBV5-1 and J is TRBJ2-2; D is possibly TRBD2 (6 bases). V was trimmed by 0 bases and J by 4 bases, leaving 13 bases between them. Germline-derived CDR1 and CDR2 are SGHRS and YFSETQ. The CDR3 is made up of 16 amino acids. DNA for the CDR3: TGCGCCAGCAGCTTGGTGCTAGCGTGGGGCACCGGGGAGCTGTTTTTT. It codes for CASSLVLAWGTGELFF.

The CDR3 spells CASSLGHRSYEQYF. The CDR3 bases are TGTGCCAGCAGCCTGGGACATCGCTCCTACGAGCAGTACTTC. J is TRBJ2-7 and V is TRBV7-8, with D possibly being TRBD1 (6 bases). CDR1 is SGHVS, CDR2 FQNEAQ, per germline. CDR3 length: 14 amino acids. V lost 5 bases, J lost 0 bases, and 11 bases lay in between.

The chain recombines TRBV25-1 with TRBJ1-2; TRBD1 is a possible D gene (5 bases). This CDR3 spans 13 amino acids. Germline-derived CDR1 and CDR2 are MGHDK and SYGVNS. V lost 3 bases to trimming and J lost 4 bases, with 9 bases between them. The CDR3 loop reads CASSEGQLYGYTF. DNA for the CDR3: TGTGCCAGCAGTGAGGGGCAACTCTATGGCTACACCTTC.

This clone has more than one count but fewer than ten. This chain connects TRBV4-1 to TRBJ2-5; 9 positions match TRBD1. The CDR3 covers 16 residues. Germline trimming cut 3 bases from V and 7 bases from J; bases unmatched to any gene: 12. Germline loops: CDR1 MGHRA, CDR2 YSYEKL. Here the CDR3 DNA reads TGCGCCAGCAGCCACCCCAGGACAGGGGTTGAGGTGACCCAGTACTTC. It specifies CASSHPRTGVEVTQYF.

The J gene is TRBJ1-2, the V gene TRBV2, with a possible D match to TRBD1 (6 bases). In germline, CDR1 is SNHLY, CDR2 FYNNEI. The CDR3 runs 12 residues. The V gene lost 7 bases and the J gene lost 4 bases, with 10 bases spanning the gap. The CDR3 bases are TGTGCCAGCACGGGACACAGCTATGGCTACACCTTC. Translating gives CASTGHSYGYTF.

The J gene is TRBJ1-2, the V gene TRBV11-2; D is uncertain. The CDR3 runs to 14 residues. Trimming pared 1 base from V and 2 bases from J, leaving 8 bases between. From germline, CDR1 is SGHAT and CDR2 FQNNGV. Here the CDR3 DNA reads TGTGCCAGCAGCTTAGGAGGCACAAACTATGGCTACACCTTC. Its translation: CASSLGGTNYGYTF. Combining the CDR3 with reference TRBV11-2 and TRBJ1-2 gives the whole variable domain EAGVAQSPRYKIIEKRQSVAFWCNPISGHATLYWYQQILGQGPKLLIQFQNNGVVDDSQLPKDRFSAERLKGVDSTLKIQPAKLEDSAVYLCASSLGGTNYGYTFGSGTRLTVV.

The chain is built from TRBV27 and TRBJ2-3; 9 bases align to TRBD2. Losses at the gene ends were 2 bases for V and 6 bases for J; bases not matched to a gene: 9. CDR3 length: 16 residues. Germline V gene lookup returns CDR1 MNHEY and CDR2 SMNVEV (reference sequence). CDR3 coding DNA: TGTGCCAGCAGTTTAATCGGCGGGGGGGGCGGGGATACGCAGTATTTT. Protein product: CASSLIGGGGGDTQYF.

Details on this clone: Its ends do not fully match the called genes, so a read error is possible. The chain uses TRBV5-1 and TRBJ2-1; TRBD2 matches 8 bases. The CDR3 totals 16 residues. CDR1 and CDR2 (germline): SGHRS, YFSETQ. This CDR3 is CASTPRGSGVTNAKVF. Written as DNA, the CDR3 is TGCGCCAGCACTCCCAGGGGTAGCGGGGTAACGAATGCTAAGGTCTTC.

This clone was seen only a few times. V and J are TRBV6-5 and TRBJ1-1, with D perhaps matching TRBD1 (6 bases). The ends were cut back, 11 bases at V and 0 bases at J, with 13 bases in the middle. This CDR3 has 13 residues. The V gene's germline CDR1 is MNHEY and CDR2 SVGAGI. CDR3 loop: CAPSRGLNTEAFF. CDR3 nucleotide sequence: TGTGCCCCGTCAAGGGGGTTGAACACTGAAGCTTTCTTT.

This clone was seen a single time. The gene calls are TRBV28 and TRBJ1-1; the D gene is possibly TRBD1 (5 bases). This CDR3 is 15 amino acids long. Between the trimmed V and J ends, which lost 4 bases and 8 bases, there was a span of 20 bases. In germline, CDR1 is MDHEN, CDR2 SYDVKM. CDR3 DNA: TGTGCCAGCAGTTCCTGGACGGGGGAGAAGGTGGAAGCTTTCTTT. Its translation is CASSSWTGEKVEAFF.

This chain joins TRBV7-8 and TRBJ2-5; 7 bases are a match to TRBD1. Losses at the gene ends were 0 bases for V and 2 bases for J; bases not matched to a gene: 3. CDR3 length: 15 residues. From germline, CDR1 is SGHVS and CDR2 FQNEAQ. The CDR3 loop is CASSLAWGQQETQYF. CDR3 nucleotide sequence: TGTGCCAGCAGCTTAGCGTGGGGACAGCAAGAGACCCAGTACTTC.

Here the CDR3 DNA reads TGTGCCAGCAGCGGGACTAGCGGGGGGCCCTACGAGCAGTACTTC. It codes for CASSGTSGGPYEQYF. The rearrangement links TRBV7-2 to TRBJ2-7, with TRBD2 identical over 15 bases. V lost 5 bases, J lost 2 bases, and 1 base stayed unmatched. Germline assignment: CDR1 SGHTA and CDR2 FQGNSA. The CDR3 runs to 15 residues.

V gene TRBV5-6 combines with J gene TRBJ1-5, with 7 bases identical to TRBD1. The CDR3 extends over 14 amino acids. The germline V gene has CDR1 SGHDT and CDR2 YYEEEE. V gave up 3 bases and J gave up 3 bases; unmatched junction bases: 3. CDR3 bases: TGTGCCAGCAGCTATAGGGGGCTCAATCAGCCCCAGCATTTT. Translation gives CASSYRGLNQPQHF.

The rearrangement links TRBV25-1 to TRBJ1-6; weak D call: TRBD1 (5 bases). The CDR3 totals 16 residues. In germline, CDR1 is MGHDK, CDR2 SYGVNS. The germline V and J ends were trimmed by 6 bases and 0 bases, with 12 bases remaining between them. CDR3 sequence: CASSRTGGSYNSPLHF. CDR3 coding DNA: TGTGCCAGCAGCCGCACGGGGGGCTCCTATAATTCACCCCTCCACTTT.

About this clone itself: This sample includes further DNA sequences coding for the same CDR3. The chain joins TRBV19 to TRBJ2-3; no clear D. The length of the CDR3 is 12 residues. Per the germline V gene, CDR1 is LNHDA and CDR2 is SQIVND (reference sequence). V shed 5 bases and J shed 5 bases, with 8 bases lying between them. The CDR3: CASSSRLDTQYF. The CDR3 DNA follows: TGTGCCAGTAGTTCGAGGCTAGATACGCAGTATTTT. The full variable domain, its missing parts supplied by reference TRBV19 and TRBJ2-3, is DGGITQSPKYLFRKEGQNVTLSCEQNLNHDAMYWYRQDPGQGLRLIYYSQIVNDFQKGDIAEGYSVSREKKESFPLTVTSAQKNPTAFYLCASSSRLDTQYFGPGTRLTVL.

CDR3 region: CASSPPSGGGELFF. The CDR3 region has the DNA TGCGCCAGCAGCCCGCCCAGCGGTGGCGGGGAGCTGTTTTTT. The chain joins TRBV4-1 to TRBJ2-2, with D possibly matching TRBD2 (5 bases). From germline, CDR1 is MGHRA and CDR2 YSYEKL. CDR3 length equals 14 residues. The ends were cut back, 4 bases at V and 7 bases at J, with 13 bases in the middle.

The chain links TRBV5-1 to TRBJ2-5; D ambiguous. Germline V gene lookup returns CDR1 SGHRS and CDR2 YFSETQ. The CDR3 consists of 12 residues. V was pared by 1 base and J by 3 bases, with 4 bases between. DNA of the CDR3: TGCGCCAGCAGCTTGCGAGAAGAGACCCAGTACTTC. Translation gives CASSLREETQYF.

The V call is TRBV11-3, the J call TRBJ2-7; D is uncertain. V lost 1 base to trimming and J lost 5 bases, with 9 bases between them. Germline CDR1 reads SGHNT; CDR2 reads YENEEA. The CDR3 consists of 13 residues. The CDR3 sequence: CASSLGGTNEQYF. As DNA, the CDR3 is TGTGCCAGCAGCTTAGGAGGAACAAACGAGCAGTACTTC.

The chain uses TRBV13 and TRBJ1-6; 8 positions agree with TRBD1. Germline V gives CDR1 PRHDT, CDR2 FYEKMQ (reference sequence). Losses at the gene ends were 5 bases for V and 3 bases for J; bases not matched to a gene: 9. This CDR3 is built from 17 residues. The CDR3 protein is CASSPMGQENYNSPLHF. In DNA, the CDR3 is TGTGCCAGCAGCCCGATGGGACAGGAAAACTATAATTCACCCCTCCACTTT.

The sample holds a few counts of this clone. The rearrangement links TRBV5-5 to TRBJ2-1; D possibly corresponds to TRBD1 (5 bases). There are 13 residues in the CDR3. The germline V and J ends were trimmed by 5 bases and 4 bases, with 10 bases remaining between them. Germline V CDR1 and CDR2: SGHKS, YYEKEE (reference sequence). The CDR3 DNA reads as TGTGCCAGCAGTTATCAGGGTTACAATGAGCAGTTCTTC. As protein: CASSYQGYNEQFF.

The chain has TRBV18 and TRBJ2-5; TRBD1 aligns across 7 bases. The germline V gene has CDR1 KGHSH and CDR2 LQKENI. V gave up 6 bases and J gave up 9 bases; unmatched junction bases: 19. CDR3 length: 16 amino acids. Here the CDR3 reads CASSTPGTVLSQAQYF. Here the CDR3 DNA reads TGTGCCAGCTCGACTCCGGGGACAGTCCTTTCCCAGGCCCAGTACTTC.

J is TRBJ1-4 and V is TRBV18; no clear D. The germline gives CDR1 KGHSH, CDR2 LQKENI. With 6 bases removed from V and 6 bases from J, the gap between germline ends came to 11 bases. The CDR3 has 13 residues. CDR3 DNA sequence: TGTGCCAGCTCCCCTGGAGCGGATGAAAAACTGTTTTTT. It translates to CASSPGADEKLFF.